This TCR beta chain was retrieved from a study of cytomegalovirus exposure and HLA in healthy donors. Trimming removed 0 bases at V and 5 bases at J, with 12 bases between. The CDR3 covers 14 residues. Germline CDR1 and CDR2: SGDLS and YYNGEE. The protocol was immunoSEQ multiplex PCR, while the TCRdb copy is restricted to in-frame clones and leaves out a portion. The sample contains roughly 120,000 clones, just under 95% of which appear only once. Sequenced: PBMCs. The source is a woman aged 18-29 years in good health and CMV-seronegative. The chain carries TRBV9 and TRBJ2-7; tentatively, D is TRBD2 (5 bases). The CDR3 loop is CASSVGEIPHEQYF. CDR3 in DNA: TGTGCCAGCAGCGTAGGGGAGATTCCACACGAGCAGTACTTC. Full variable domain (missing parts from reference TRBV9 and TRBJ2-7): DSGVTQTPKHLITATGQRVTLRCSPRSGDLSVYWYQQSLDQGLQFLIQYYNGEERAKGNILERFSAQQFPDLHSELNLSSLELGDSALYFCASSVGEIPHEQYFGPGTRLTVT.